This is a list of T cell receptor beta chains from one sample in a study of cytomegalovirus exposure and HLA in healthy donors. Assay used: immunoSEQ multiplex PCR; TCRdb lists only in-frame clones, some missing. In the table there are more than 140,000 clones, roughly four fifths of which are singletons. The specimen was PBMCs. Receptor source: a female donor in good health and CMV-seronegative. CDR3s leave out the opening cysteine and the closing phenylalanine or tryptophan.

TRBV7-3,ASSLSWDRPLGRLF
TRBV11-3,ASSLERTSGSLTGYEQY
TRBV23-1,ASTHGQSNQPQH
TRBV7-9,ASSLGQGARGYT
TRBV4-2,ASSLLGTADTEAF
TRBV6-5,ASSRDRVYEQY
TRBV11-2,ASSLYRVEQY
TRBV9,ASSVDGRTDTQY
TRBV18,ASSPDPRTTNYEQY
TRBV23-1,ASRRDRRGSNQPQH
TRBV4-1,ASSRELLGYEQY
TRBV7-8,ASSPRGQGYSNQPQH
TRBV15,ATSRDSLRQGYGYT
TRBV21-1,ASSNKRGLFREQY
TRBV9,ASSITGTGAYEQY
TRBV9,ASSAGTGPTYEQY
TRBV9,ASSVGSSGRAWAQETQY